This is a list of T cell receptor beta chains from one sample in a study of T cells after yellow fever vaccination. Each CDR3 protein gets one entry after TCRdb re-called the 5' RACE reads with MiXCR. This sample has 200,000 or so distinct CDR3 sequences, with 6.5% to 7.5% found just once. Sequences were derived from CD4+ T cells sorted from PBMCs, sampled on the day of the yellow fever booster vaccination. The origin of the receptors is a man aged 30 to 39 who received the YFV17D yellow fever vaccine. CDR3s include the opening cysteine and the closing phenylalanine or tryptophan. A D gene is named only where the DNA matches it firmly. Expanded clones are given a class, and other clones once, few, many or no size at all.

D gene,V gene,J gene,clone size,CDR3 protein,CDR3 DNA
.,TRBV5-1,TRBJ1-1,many,CASSSGSLNTEAFF,TGCGCCAGCAGCTCGGGCAGCCTGAACACTGAAGCTTTCTTT
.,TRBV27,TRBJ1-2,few,CASSSRAANYGYTF,TGTGCCAGCAGTTCCAGAGCAGCTAACTATGGCTACACCTTC
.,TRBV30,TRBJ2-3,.,CAWKGSYTQYF,TGTGCCTGGAAAGGAAGCTATACGCAGTATTTT
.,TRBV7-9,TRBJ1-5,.,CASSQDGGRQPQHF,TGTGCCAGCAGCCAAGATGGGGGTCGGCAGCCCCAGCATTTT
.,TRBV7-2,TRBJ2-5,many,CASSLNQAGTDYF,TGTGCCAGCAGCTTAAATCAGGCTGGGACGGACTACTTC
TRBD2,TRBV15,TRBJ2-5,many,CATSRGLAGGETQYF,TGTGCCACCAGCCGGGGACTAGCGGGAGGAGAGACCCAGTACTTC
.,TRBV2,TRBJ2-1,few,CASSEQERSEQFF,TGTGCCAGCAGTGAACAGGAGCGGTCTGAGCAGTTCTTC
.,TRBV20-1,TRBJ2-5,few,CSALRGGETQYF,TGCAGTGCTCTTCGCGGGGGCGAGACCCAGTACTTC
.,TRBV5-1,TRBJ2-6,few,CASSPLPQSSGANVLTF,TGCGCCAGCAGCCCCCTCCCTCAGAGCTCTGGGGCCAACGTCCTGACTTTC
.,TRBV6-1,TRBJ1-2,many,CASKRGTGSNYGYTF,TGTGCCAGCAAGAGGGGTACAGGGAGTAACTATGGCTACACCTTC
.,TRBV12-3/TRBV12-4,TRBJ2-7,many,CASSLLSGGRLEQYF,TGTGCCAGCAGTTTATTAAGTGGTGGGCGGCTCGAGCAGTACTTC
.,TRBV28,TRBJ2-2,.,CASSFSQGTGELFF,TGTGCCAGCAGTTTTAGCCAGGGCACCGGGGAGCTGTTTTTT
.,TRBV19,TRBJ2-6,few,CASRHTGSGANVLTF,TGTGCCAGTAGACACACAGGGTCTGGGGCCAACGTCCTGACTTTC
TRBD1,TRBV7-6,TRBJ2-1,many,CASSPMTGASYNEQFF,TGTGCCAGCAGCCCAATGACAGGGGCCAGCTACAATGAGCAGTTCTTC
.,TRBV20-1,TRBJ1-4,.,CSARDRRGGEKLFF,TGCAGTGCTAGAGATCGGAGGGGTGGCGAAAAACTGTTTTTT
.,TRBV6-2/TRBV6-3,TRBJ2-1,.,CASQTTYNEQFF,TGTGCCAGTCAGACTACGTACAATGAGCAGTTCTTC
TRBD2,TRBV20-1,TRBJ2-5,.,CSARLSGRGLAETQYF,TGCAGTGCTAGATTATCAGGGAGGGGACTAGCCGAGACCCAGTACTTC
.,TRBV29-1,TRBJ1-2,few,CSGGAGANYGYTF,TGCAGCGGAGGCGCAGGAGCTAACTATGGCTACACCTTC
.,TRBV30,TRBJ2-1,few,CAWSGDRKTEQFF,TGTGCCTGGAGCGGAGACAGGAAAACTGAGCAGTTCTTC
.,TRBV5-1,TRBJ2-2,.,CASSYDVSNTGELFF,TGCGCCAGCAGTTATGACGTTTCGAACACCGGGGAGCTGTTTTTT
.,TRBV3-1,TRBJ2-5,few,CASSRNVETQYF,TGTGCCAGCAGCCGCAACGTGGAGACCCAGTACTTC
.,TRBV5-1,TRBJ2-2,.,CASSLAGSGFTGELFF,TGCGCCAGCAGCTTGGCTGGTAGCGGATTCACCGGGGAGCTGTTTTTT
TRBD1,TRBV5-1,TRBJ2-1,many,CASSQQGNSYNEQFF,TGCGCCAGCAGCCAACAGGGGAACTCTTACAATGAGCAGTTCTTC
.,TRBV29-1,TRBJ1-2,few,CSGTTFSGEGYTF,TGCAGCGGGACGACTTTTTCAGGAGAGGGCTACACCTTC
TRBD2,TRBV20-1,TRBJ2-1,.,CSANLLAGGSYNEQFF,TGCAGTGCTAACCTACTAGCGGGAGGTTCCTACAATGAGCAGTTCTTC
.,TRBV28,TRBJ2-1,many,CASSRSNEQFF,TGTGCCAGCAGTAGATCCAATGAGCAGTTCTTC
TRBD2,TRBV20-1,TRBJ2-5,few,CSVPDIAGGLQTQYF,TGCAGTGTTCCTGATATAGCGGGAGGGCTTCAGACCCAGTACTTC
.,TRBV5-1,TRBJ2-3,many,CASSPQTDTQYF,TGCGCCAGCAGCCCCCAAACGGATACGCAGTATTTT
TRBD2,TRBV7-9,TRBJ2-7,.,CASSLDGGRYEQYF,TGTGCCAGCAGCTTAGATGGCGGGAGGTACGAGCAGTACTTC
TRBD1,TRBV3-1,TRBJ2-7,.,CASRHTGVREQYF,TGTGCCAGCAGACACACAGGGGTTCGCGAGCAGTACTTC
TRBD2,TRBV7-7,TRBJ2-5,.,CASSLAGVKETQYF,TGTGCTAGCAGCTTAGCGGGAGTGAAAGAGACCCAGTACTTC
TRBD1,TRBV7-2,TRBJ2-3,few,CASSSGQGEYTQYF,TGTGCCAGCAGCTCCGGCCAGGGGGAGTATACGCAGTATTTT
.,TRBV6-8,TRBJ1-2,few,CASSTGGLRTF,TGTGCCAGCAGTACCGGAGGACTGCGCACCTTC
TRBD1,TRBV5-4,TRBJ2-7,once,CASSDRGPYEQYF,TGTGCCAGCAGTGACAGGGGGCCCTACGAGCAGTACTTC
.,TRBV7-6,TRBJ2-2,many,CASSPAGGELFF,TGTGCCAGCAGCCCAGCTGGAGGGGAGCTGTTTTTT
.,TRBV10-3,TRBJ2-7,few,CAISATAYEQYF,TGTGCCATCAGTGCCACAGCCTACGAGCAGTACTTC
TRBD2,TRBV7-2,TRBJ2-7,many,CASSLGGGGKYEQYF,TGTGCCAGCAGCCTTGGGGGGGGTGGGAAGTACGAGCAGTACTTC
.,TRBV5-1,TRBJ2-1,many,CASSLFGDEQFF,TGCGCCAGCAGCTTGTTCGGCGACGAGCAGTTCTTC